Following are 20 T cell receptor beta chains from one sample sequenced in a study of T cell repertoires in cytomegalovirus infection. Via MiXCR, TCRdb re-called the reads, giving one row per CDR3 protein. The table has about 920,000 distinct CDR3 sequences, around 32% seen once. No antigens are known for them. The sample here was cultured CD8+ T cells from PBMCs, taken from culture after CMV antigen stimulation. The origin of the receptors is a human donor in good health (CMV status not recorded). Some clones in this sample may be carry-over from other donors' samples.

This clonotype was detected only a few times. This chain connects TRBV20-1 to TRBJ2-7; possibly TRBD1 for D (6 bases). V was shortened by 1 base and J by 2 bases, with 18 bases between the two germline ends. The germline CDR1 and CDR2 sequences are DFQATT and SNEGSKA (reference sequence). This CDR3 spans 16 amino acids. The CDR3 coding sequence is TGCAGTGCTAGAGGACCGACAGGACGCCTAGCCTACGAGCAGTACGTC. Translated, it gives CSARGPTGRLAYEQYV.

V gene TRBV5-6 combines with J gene TRBJ2-5; possibly TRBD1 for D (6 bases). Trimming left V 0 bases short and J 5 bases short, with 29 bases between. This CDR3 is 20 amino acids long. Germline-derived CDR1 and CDR2 are SGHDT and YYEEEE. This chain's CDR3 is CASSLAALHLTTGSGETQYF. The CDR3 nucleotides are TGTGCCAGCAGCTTGGCAGCCTTGCATCTCACCACAGGGTCCGGGGAGACCCAGTACTTC.

The J gene is TRBJ2-7, the V gene TRBV20-1; D is ambiguous. V was trimmed by 2 bases and J by 3 bases, leaving 17 bases between them. CDR1 is DFQATT and CDR2 is SNEGSKA in the germline V gene (reference sequence). CDR3 size: 15 residues. DNA for the CDR3: TGCAGTGCTAGATCTGCCCCCCTTCAGGTCTACGAGCAGTACGTC. Translation gives CSARSAPLQVYEQYV.

The J gene is TRBJ2-3, the V gene TRBV4-1; 8 nucleotides align to TRBD2. The V gene end was trimmed by 1 base and the J gene end by 3 bases; junction bases not matched to a gene: 3. CDR1 is MGHRA and CDR2 is YSYEKL in the germline V gene. This CDR3 contains 15 residues. This chain's CDR3 is CASSQGSGGTDTQYF. The CDR3 nucleotides are TGCGCCAGCAGCCAAGGGAGCGGGGGTACAGATACGCAGTATTTT.

The chain employs TRBV12-5 and TRBJ2-1; the D gene is possibly TRBD2 (7 bases). V was cut by 1 base and J by 4 bases, with 17 bases left in between. Germline values: CDR1 LGHNT, CDR2 FRNRAP. The CDR3 loop spans 17 amino acids. CDR3 protein: CASGLDLGGRFYNEQFF. CDR3 in DNA: TGTGCTAGTGGTTTGGATCTGGGGGGGCGGTTTTACAATGAGCAGTTCTTC.

This clonotype came up a few times. The CDR3 DNA is TGTGCCAGCAGTGAAGCTAGGATCTTACTAAACACCGGGGAGCTGTTTTTT. Its translation is CASSEARILLNTGELFF. This chain joins TRBV2 and TRBJ2-2; D gene ambiguous. This CDR3 region has 17 residues. The V end lost 0 bases, the J end lost 2 bases, and 13 bases lay between the germline ends. Germline V gene sequence: CDR1 SNHLY, CDR2 FYNNEI.

This clonotype was seen a few times. The rearrangement uses TRBV2 and TRBJ2-5; D possibly corresponds to TRBD1 (6 bases). CDR1 and CDR2 (germline): SNHLY, FYNNEI. The CDR3 sequence is 16 residues long. Trimming cost V 4 bases and J 5 bases, with 20 bases left between them. In nucleotides, the CDR3 is TGTGCCAGCAGTGTTAATAGGGGGACCCTCCGGGAGACCCAGTACTTC. This sequence encodes CASSVNRGTLRETQYF. Full variable domain (rest looked up from reference TRBV2 and TRBJ2-5): EPEVTQTPSHQVTQMGQEVILRCVPISNHLYFYWYRQILGQKVEFLVSFYNNEISEKSEIFDDQFSVERPDGSNFTLKIRSTKLEDSAMYFCASSVNRGTLRETQYFGPGTRLLVL.

The J gene is TRBJ1-2, the V gene TRBV7-9; tentative D call: TRBD1 (6 bases). This CDR3 contains 14 residues. Trimming removed 5 bases from V and 8 bases from J, with 18 bases in between. The germline V gene encodes CDR1 SEHNR and CDR2 FQNEAQ (reference sequence). This CDR3 is CASSKDSTGLGYTF. The CDR3 coding sequence is TGTGCCAGCAGCAAAGACTCCACAGGGTTAGGCTACACCTTC.

This clonotype came up a few times. The chain uses TRBV12-3 or TRBV12-4 and TRBJ2-5; D perhaps matches TRBD2 (6 bases). Trimming took 3 bases from V and 3 from J, leaving 23 bases between them. There are 18 residues in the CDR3. The CDR3 DNA sequence: TGTGCCAGCAGTTTCGCCACCGAGGCGGGGTACTTAGAAGAGACCCAGTACTTC. Protein: CASSFATEAGYLEETQYF.

In its sample, this clonotype was seen a few times. The genes are TRBV19 and TRBJ1-1; TRBD1 might be the D (6 bases). CDR1 is LNHDA and CDR2 is SQIVND in the germline V gene (reference sequence). Between the trimmed V and J ends, which lost 3 bases and 5 bases, there was a span of 13 bases. This CDR3 has 14 residues. The CDR3: CASSMVQGGTEAFF. DNA of the CDR3: TGTGCCAGTAGTATGGTACAGGGTGGTACTGAAGCTTTCTTT.

V usage is TRBV7-9 and J usage is TRBJ2-7; 7 nucleotides agree with TRBD2. J lost 6 bases, V lost 5 bases, and 4 bases had no gene match. This CDR3 has 12 amino acids. Germline-derived CDR1 and CDR2 are SEHNR and FQNEAQ (reference sequence). In DNA, the CDR3 is TGTGCCAGCAGCCCGCTAGCGGCCGAGCAGTACTTC. It is translated as CASSPLAAEQYF.

The chain couples TRBV2 to TRBJ1-1; D not certain. The CDR3 has 13 amino acids. Looked up from germline, CDR1 is SNHLY and CDR2 is FYNNEI. Trimming took 8 bases from V and 6 from J, leaving 16 bases between them. CDR3 sequence reads: CASRSGELPEAFF. The CDR3 DNA reads as TGTGCCAGCCGCAGCGGGGAACTCCCTGAAGCTTTCTTT.

The rearrangement uses TRBV7-6 and TRBJ2-2, with 8 bases that match TRBD2. Trimming took 5 bases from V and 7 from J; bases not matched to a gene: 6. Germline values: CDR1 SGHVS, CDR2 FNYEAQ. CDR3 length: 14 amino acids. The CDR3 loop is CASSEGLVFGELFF. The CDR3 coding sequence is TGTGCCAGCAGCGAGGGACTAGTGTTCGGGGAGCTGTTTTTT.

The rearrangement links TRBV5-6 to TRBJ2-1; perhaps TRBD1 as D (5 bases). The CDR3 runs to 13 residues. The germline V gene has CDR1 SGHDT and CDR2 YYEEEE. Trimming took off 3 bases at V and 7 bases at J, with 11 bases between the two ends. The CDR3 DNA follows: TGTGCCAGCAGCTGGGTTCAGGGAAATGAGCAGTTCTTC. Translated: CASSWVQGNEQFF.

In DNA, the CDR3 is TGTGCCAGCAGTTTTGTAGTGGCCCCTTTGGGCACCGGGGAGCTGTTTTTT. As protein: CASSFVVAPLGTGELFF. This chain links TRBV12-3 or TRBV12-4 with TRBJ2-2; no reliable D call. Trimming removed 3 bases from V and 4 bases from J, with 18 bases in between. CDR3 length equals 17 residues.

The rearrangement links TRBV14 to TRBJ2-5, with a weak D call TRBD2 (5 bases). V lost 4 bases and J lost 0, with 9 bases in between. Germline CDR1 reads SGHDN; CDR2 reads FVKESK. CDR3 size: 14 residues. The CDR3: CASSRQDYQETQYF. In DNA form, the CDR3 reads TGTGCCAGCAGCCGGCAGGACTACCAAGAGACCCAGTACTTC. The full variable domain, completed using reference TRBV14 and TRBJ2-5, is EAGVTQFPSHSVIEKGQTVTLRCDPISGHDNLYWYRRVMGKEIKFLLHFVKESKQDESGMPNNRFLAERTGGTYSTLKVQPAELEDSGVYFCASSRQDYQETQYFGPGTRLLVL.

The CDR3 is CASSADGDSGNTIYF. CDR3 bases: TGTGCCAGCAGTGCTGATGGGGACTCTGGAAACACCATATATTTT. This chain links TRBV6-1 with TRBJ1-3, with D unresolved. The V gene's germline CDR1 is MNHNS and CDR2 SASEGT. The CDR3 length is 15 residues. V was cut by 4 bases and J by 0 bases, with 10 bases left in between.

V and J are TRBV2 and TRBJ1-2; perhaps TRBD1 as D (5 bases). The CDR3 is 14 amino acids. The V end lost 6 bases, the J end lost 4 bases, and 15 bases lay between the germline ends. Germline V gives CDR1 SNHLY, CDR2 FYNNEI. CDR3 amino acids: CASRGDVGPYGYTF. CDR3 nucleotide sequence: TGTGCCAGCAGGGGGGATGTTGGGCCCTATGGCTACACCTTC. The entire variable domain, with the rest obtained from reference TRBV2 and TRBJ1-2, is as follows: EPEVTQTPSHQVTQMGQEVILRCVPISNHLYFYWYRQILGQKVEFLVSFYNNEISEKSEIFDDQFSVERPDGSNFTLKIRSTKLEDSAMYFCASRGDVGPYGYTFGSGTRLTVV.

This clonotype occurred many times. The chain couples TRBV7-2 to TRBJ2-4; possibly TRBD1 for D (6 bases). V dropped 5 bases and J dropped 3 bases, with 11 bases sitting between them. Per germline, CDR1 SGHTA and CDR2 FQGNSA. The CDR3 covers 14 residues. This CDR3 reads CASSGTIGKNIQYF. The CDR3 DNA follows: TGTGCCAGCAGCGGGACAATCGGCAAAAACATTCAGTACTTC.

The chain carries TRBV7-6 and TRBJ1-1, with 9 bases identical to TRBD1. The CDR3 sequence is 15 residues long. The junction had 6 bases not matched to a gene; V was cut back by 5 bases and J by 2 bases. From germline, CDR1 is SGHVS and CDR2 FNYEAQ. CDR3 nucleotides: TGTGCCAGCAGCGAAAACAGGGGGCTCAACACTGAAGCTTTCTTT. This gives the protein CASSENRGLNTEAFF. Full variable domain (outside the CDR3, taken from reference TRBV7-6 and TRBJ1-1): GAGVSQSPRYKVTKRGQDVALRCDPISGHVSLYWYRQALGQGPEFLTYFNYEAQQDKSGLPNDRFSAERPEGSISTLTIQRTEQRDSAMYRCASSENRGLNTEAFFGQGTRLTVV.